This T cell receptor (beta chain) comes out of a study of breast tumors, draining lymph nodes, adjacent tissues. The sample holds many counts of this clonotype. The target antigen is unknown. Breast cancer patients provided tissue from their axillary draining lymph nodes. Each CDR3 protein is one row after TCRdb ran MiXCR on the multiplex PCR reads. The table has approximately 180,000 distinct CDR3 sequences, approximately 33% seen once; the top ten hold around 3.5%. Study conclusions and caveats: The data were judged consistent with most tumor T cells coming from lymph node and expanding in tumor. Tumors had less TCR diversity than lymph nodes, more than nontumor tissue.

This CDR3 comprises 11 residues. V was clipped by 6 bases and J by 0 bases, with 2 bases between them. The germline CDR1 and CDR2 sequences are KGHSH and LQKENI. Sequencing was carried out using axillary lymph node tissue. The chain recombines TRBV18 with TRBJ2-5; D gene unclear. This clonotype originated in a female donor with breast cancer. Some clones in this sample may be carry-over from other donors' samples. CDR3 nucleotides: TGTGCCAGCTCTAACCAAGAGACCCAGTACTTC. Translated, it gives CASSNQETQYF.